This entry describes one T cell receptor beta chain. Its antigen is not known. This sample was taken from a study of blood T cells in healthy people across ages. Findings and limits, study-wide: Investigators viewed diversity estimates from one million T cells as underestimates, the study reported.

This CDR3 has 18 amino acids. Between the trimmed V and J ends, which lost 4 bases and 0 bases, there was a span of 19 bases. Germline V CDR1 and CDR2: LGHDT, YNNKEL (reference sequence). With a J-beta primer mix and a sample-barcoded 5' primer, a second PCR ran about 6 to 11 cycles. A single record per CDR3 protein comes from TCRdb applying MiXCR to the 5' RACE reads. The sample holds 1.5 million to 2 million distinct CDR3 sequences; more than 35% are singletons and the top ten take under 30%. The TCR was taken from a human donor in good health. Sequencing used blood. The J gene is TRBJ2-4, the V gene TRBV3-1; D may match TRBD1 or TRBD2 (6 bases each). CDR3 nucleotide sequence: TGTGCCAGCAGCCGGGAGGCTTGGGACACCGAAGCCAAAAACATTCAGTACTTC. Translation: CASSREAWDTEAKNIQYF.